This T cell receptor beta chain was identified in a study of blood T cell repertoires in COVID-19. Whole-study context: Acute and convalescent COVID-19 specimens originated in the United States, Italy and Spain.

Some clones are missing from TCRdb's copy, which holds only in-frame ones; the method was immunoSEQ multiplex PCR. The data hold 9,000 to 15,000 clones, with 60% to 80% observed a single time. This CDR3 spans 15 amino acids. Germline assignment: CDR1 SSHAT and CDR2 FNYEAQ (reference sequence). Comment on this clone: At one end the junction does not follow the germline gene, possibly because of a read error.

This TCR derives from a man between 60 and 75 years old with COVID-19, enrolled during active disease. The specimen was peripheral blood. The V call is TRBV7-7, the J call TRBJ2-3; D is uncertain. The DNA for the CDR3 is TGTGCTAGCAGCTTAGGCCACAGTCCCACAGATACGCAGTATTTT. The encoded protein is CASSLGHSPTDTQYF.